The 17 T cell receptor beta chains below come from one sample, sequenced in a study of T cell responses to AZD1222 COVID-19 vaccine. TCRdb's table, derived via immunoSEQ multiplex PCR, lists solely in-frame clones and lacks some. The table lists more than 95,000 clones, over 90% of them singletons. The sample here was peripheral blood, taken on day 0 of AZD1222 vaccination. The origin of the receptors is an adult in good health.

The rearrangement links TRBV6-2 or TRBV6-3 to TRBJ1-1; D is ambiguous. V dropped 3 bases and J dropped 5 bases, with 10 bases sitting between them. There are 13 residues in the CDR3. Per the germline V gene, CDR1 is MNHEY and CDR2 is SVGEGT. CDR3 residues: CASSYKGGTEAFF. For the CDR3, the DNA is TGTGCCAGCAGTTATAAGGGCGGGACTGAAGCTTTCTTT.

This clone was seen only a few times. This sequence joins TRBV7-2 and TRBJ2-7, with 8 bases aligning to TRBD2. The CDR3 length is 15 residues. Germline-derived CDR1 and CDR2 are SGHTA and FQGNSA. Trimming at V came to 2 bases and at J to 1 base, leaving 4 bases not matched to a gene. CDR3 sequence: CASSLRASGSYEQYF. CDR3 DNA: TGTGCCAGCAGCTTAAGGGCTAGCGGGTCCTACGAGCAGTACTTC.

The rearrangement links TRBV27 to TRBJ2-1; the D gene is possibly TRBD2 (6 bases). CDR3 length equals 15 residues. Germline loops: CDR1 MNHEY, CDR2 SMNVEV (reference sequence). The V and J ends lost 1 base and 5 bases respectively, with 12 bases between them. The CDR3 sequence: CASSLWWEDNNEQFF. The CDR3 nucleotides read TGTGCCAGCAGTTTATGGTGGGAGGACAACAATGAGCAGTTCTTC.

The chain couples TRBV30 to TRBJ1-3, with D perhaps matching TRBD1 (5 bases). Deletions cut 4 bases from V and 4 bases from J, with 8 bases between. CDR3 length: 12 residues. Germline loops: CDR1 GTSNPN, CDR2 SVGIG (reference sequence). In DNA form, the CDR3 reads TGTGCCTGGAAGGGGATGGGAAACACCATATATTTT. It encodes CAWKGMGNTIYF.

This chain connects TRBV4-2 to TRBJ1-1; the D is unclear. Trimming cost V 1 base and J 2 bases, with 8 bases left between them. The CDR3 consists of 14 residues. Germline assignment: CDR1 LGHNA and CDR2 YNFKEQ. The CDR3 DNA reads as TGTGCCAGCAGCCAAGGTTTGGTAAACACTGAAGCTTTCTTT. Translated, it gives CASSQGLVNTEAFF.

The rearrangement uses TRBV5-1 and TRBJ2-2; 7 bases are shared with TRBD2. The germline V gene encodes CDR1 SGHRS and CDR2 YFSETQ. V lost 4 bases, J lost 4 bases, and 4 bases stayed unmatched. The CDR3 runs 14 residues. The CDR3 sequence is CASSETSSTGELFF. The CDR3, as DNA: TGCGCCAGCAGCGAGACTAGCAGCACCGGGGAGCTGTTTTTT.

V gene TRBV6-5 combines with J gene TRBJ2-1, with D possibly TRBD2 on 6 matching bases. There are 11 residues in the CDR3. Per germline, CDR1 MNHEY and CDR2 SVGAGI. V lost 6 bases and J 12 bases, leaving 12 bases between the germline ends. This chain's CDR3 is CASSVTGRQFF. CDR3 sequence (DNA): TGTGCCAGCAGCGTGACCGGGAGGCAGTTCTTC.

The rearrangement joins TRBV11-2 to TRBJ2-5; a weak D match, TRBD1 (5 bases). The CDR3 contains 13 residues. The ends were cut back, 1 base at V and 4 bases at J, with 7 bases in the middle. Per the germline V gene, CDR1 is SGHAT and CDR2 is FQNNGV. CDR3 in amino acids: CASSLGQGETQYF. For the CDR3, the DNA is TGTGCCAGCAGCTTAGGGCAGGGAGAGACCCAGTACTTC.

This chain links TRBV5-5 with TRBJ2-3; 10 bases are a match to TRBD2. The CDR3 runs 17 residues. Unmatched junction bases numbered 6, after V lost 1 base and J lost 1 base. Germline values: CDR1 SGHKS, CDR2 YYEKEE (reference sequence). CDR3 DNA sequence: TGTGCCAGCAGCTTGTTGGTAGCGGGAGGAGGCACAGATACGCAGTATTTT. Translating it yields CASSLLVAGGGTDTQYF.

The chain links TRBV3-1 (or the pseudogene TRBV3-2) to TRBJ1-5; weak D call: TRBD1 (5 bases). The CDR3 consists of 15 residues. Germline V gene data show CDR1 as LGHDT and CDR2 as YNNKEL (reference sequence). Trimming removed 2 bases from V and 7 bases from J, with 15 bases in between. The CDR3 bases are TGTGCCAGCAGCCAAATCCATGGGCCAGGGCAGCCCCAGCATTTT. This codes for CASSQIHGPGQPQHF.

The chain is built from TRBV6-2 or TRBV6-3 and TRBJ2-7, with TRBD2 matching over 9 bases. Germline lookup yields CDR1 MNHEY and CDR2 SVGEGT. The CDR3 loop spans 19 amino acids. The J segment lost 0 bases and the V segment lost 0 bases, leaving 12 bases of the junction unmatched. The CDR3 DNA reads TGTGCCAGCAGTTACTCTGATGGGGTAGCGGGAGTATCCTCCTACGAGCAGTACTTC. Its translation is CASSYSDGVAGVSSYEQYF.

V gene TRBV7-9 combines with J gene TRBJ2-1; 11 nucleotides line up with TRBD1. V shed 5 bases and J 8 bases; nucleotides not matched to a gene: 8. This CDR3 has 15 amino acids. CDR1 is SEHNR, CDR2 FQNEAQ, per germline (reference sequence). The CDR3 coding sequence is TGTGCCAGCAGCCCCGGGACAGGGGGTTTCGATGAGCAGTTCTTC. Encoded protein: CASSPGTGGFDEQFF.

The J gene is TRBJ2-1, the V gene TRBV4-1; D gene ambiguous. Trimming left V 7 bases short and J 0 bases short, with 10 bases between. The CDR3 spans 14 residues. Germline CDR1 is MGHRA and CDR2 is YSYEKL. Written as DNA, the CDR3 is TGCGCCAGCAATCCCCTAGTCTCCTACAATGAGCAGTTCTTC. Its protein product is CASNPLVSYNEQFF.

Written as DNA, the CDR3 is TGCGCCAGCAGCTTTATGGGGGTAGCGGGATTTAACACCGGGGAGCTGTTTTTT. It translates to CASSFMGVAGFNTGELFF. The rearrangement joins TRBV5-1 to TRBJ2-2, with 8 bases fitting TRBD2. V was pared by 2 bases and J by 2 bases, with 11 bases of the junction left unmatched. Germline V gene lookup returns CDR1 SGHRS and CDR2 YFSETQ. The CDR3 runs 18 residues. The full variable domain, rest sourced from reference TRBV5-1 and TRBJ2-2, is KAGVTQTPRYLIKTRGQQVTLSCSPISGHRSVSWYQQTPGQGLQFLFEYFSETQRNKGNFPGRFSGRQFSNSRSEMNVSTLELGDSALYLCASSFMGVAGFNTGELFFGEGSRLTVL.

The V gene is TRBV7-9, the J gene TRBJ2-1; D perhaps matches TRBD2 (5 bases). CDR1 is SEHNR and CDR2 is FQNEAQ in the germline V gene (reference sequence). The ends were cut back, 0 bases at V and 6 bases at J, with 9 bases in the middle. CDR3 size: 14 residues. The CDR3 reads CASSLASGSNEQFF. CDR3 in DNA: TGTGCCAGCAGCTTAGCGTCTGGGAGCAATGAGCAGTTCTTC.

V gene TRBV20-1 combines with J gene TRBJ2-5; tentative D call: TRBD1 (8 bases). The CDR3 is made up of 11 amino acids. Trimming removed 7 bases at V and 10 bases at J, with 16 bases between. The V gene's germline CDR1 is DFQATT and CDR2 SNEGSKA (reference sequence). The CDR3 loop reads CSVITGGGQYF. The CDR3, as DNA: TGCAGTGTAATTACAGGGGGGGGCCAGTACTTC.

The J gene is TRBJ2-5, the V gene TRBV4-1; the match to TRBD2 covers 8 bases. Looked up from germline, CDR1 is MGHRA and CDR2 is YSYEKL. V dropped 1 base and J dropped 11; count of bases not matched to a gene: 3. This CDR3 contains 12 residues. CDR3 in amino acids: CASSQAGGAQYF. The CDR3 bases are TGCGCCAGCAGCCAAGCGGGGGGGGCGCAGTACTTC.